These T cell receptor beta chains were read from a single sample in a study of blood T cell repertoires in COVID-19. Assay: immunoSEQ multiplex PCR; the TCRdb copy retains only in-frame clones and omits some. The sample records some 260,000 clones, around 88% being singletons. Sequences were obtained from peripheral blood. Receptors originate from a woman younger than 45 with COVID-19, enrolled during active disease. Both conserved end residues are part of each CDR3. A D gene is named only where the DNA matches it firmly. For some rows the clone size is stated as once, few or many, or as a class when expanded; others skip it.

D gene	J gene	V gene	clone size	CDR3 DNA	CDR3 protein
NA	TRBJ2-3	TRBV11-2	NA	TGTGCCAGCAGCTTCCCTCGGGGAGATACGCAGTATTTT	CASSFPRGDTQYF
TRBD1	TRBJ1-4	TRBV5-7	NA	TGTGCCAGCAGCATTGACAGGGGAGTGGGAAAACTGTTTTTT	CASSIDRGVGKLFF
TRBD2	TRBJ2-1	TRBV14	NA	TGTGCCAGCAGCCAAGAGGTCCGCGCTAGCGGGAGGGCGGTTGAGCAGTTCTTC	CASSQEVRASGRAVEQFF
NA	TRBJ1-1	TRBV28	NA	TGTGCCTCTAGGCCGGGTCGGACTGAAGCTTTCTTT	CASRPGRTEAFF
NA	TRBJ1-1	TRBV18	NA	TGTGCCAGCTCCCCTGACAGTGGCATTGAAGCTTTCTTT	CASSPDSGIEAFF
NA	TRBJ1-2	TRBV7-8	NA	TGTGCCAGCAGCTTAGACCCCCCTCAGGGGAACTATGGCTACACCTTC	CASSLDPPQGNYGYTF
TRBD1	TRBJ2-7	TRBV4-1	NA	TGCGCCAGCAGAAGCCACGGGACAGGGTTTGACGAGCAGTACTTC	CASRSHGTGFDEQYF
NA	TRBJ2-1	TRBV5-6	few	TGTGCCAGCACGCGAATCCCTAGCTCCTACAATGAGCAGTTCTTC	CASTRIPSSYNEQFF
NA	TRBJ2-7	TRBV20-1	NA	TGCAGTGCTAGGAGGGTGGACGAGCAGTACTTC	CSARRVDEQYF
NA	TRBJ2-3	TRBV5-1	NA	TGCGCCAGCATGACATTACTAGGGACAGATACGCAGTATTTT	CASMTLLGTDTQYF
NA	TRBJ2-5	TRBV19	NA	TGTGCCAGTACCCGGAATGCGGGTCCTGGGGAGACCCAGTACTTC	CASTRNAGPGETQYF
TRBD1	TRBJ1-4	TRBV6-5	few	TGTGCCAGCAGCCGGGGGACAGGGGGTAGGGAAAAACTGTTTTTT	CASSRGTGGREKLFF
TRBD1	TRBJ1-4	TRBV6-5	once	TGTGCCAGCAGTTACGTCCGGACAGGGGGGTATGAAAAACTGTTTTTT	CASSYVRTGGYEKLFF
NA	TRBJ2-1	TRBV28	NA	TGTGCCAGCAGCCCCCCAGGGTGGGGTTACAATGAGCAGTTCTTC	CASSPPGWGYNEQFF
NA	TRBJ1-1	TRBV7-8	NA	TGTGCCAGCAGCTTAGCTTGGGGGCGTGGGACTGAAGCTTTCTTT	CASSLAWGRGTEAFF
NA	TRBJ2-2	TRBV12-3/TRBV12-4	once	TGTGCCAGCGGACTATACGGGGAGCTGTTTTTT	CASGLYGELFF
NA	TRBJ1-1	TRBV11-3	NA	TGTGCCAGCAGCTTAGGACAGGATGGCACTGAAGCTTTCTTT	CASSLGQDGTEAFF
NA	TRBJ2-5	TRBV7-2	NA	TGTGCCAGCAGCTCACAAATGAGGGCCGAGACCCAGTACTTC	CASSSQMRAETQYF
NA	TRBJ1-1	TRBV29-1	few	TGCAGCGTTGAAGGGAGGGGTCTGACTACTGAAGCTTTCTTT	CSVEGRGLTTEAFF
TRBD1	TRBJ1-2	TRBV6-4	NA	TGTGCCAGCAGTGAGCCCGGGACAGACCTGCAAAGGGGCTATGGCTACACCTTC	CASSEPGTDLQRGYGYTF
NA	TRBJ2-2	TRBV19	NA	TGTGCCAGTAGTATAGACAGATTTAACACCGGGGAGCTGTTTTTT	CASSIDRFNTGELFF
TRBD2	TRBJ2-3	TRBV5-4	NA	TGTGCCAGCAGCCTACTAGCGGGATACACAGATACGCAGTATTTT	CASSLLAGYTDTQYF
NA	TRBJ2-5	TRBV12-3/TRBV12-4	NA	TGTGCCAGCAGTCCACAGGGACCAGAGACCCAGTACTTC	CASSPQGPETQYF
NA	TRBJ1-1	TRBV12-5	NA	TGTGCTAGTGGTTTTGGACACCTGGGGGCTTTCTTT	CASGFGHLGAFF
NA	TRBJ2-1	TRBV28	NA	TGTGCCAGCAGTCTCGTCCCCTCGCTAGCGGAGCAGTTCTTC	CASSLVPSLAEQFF
NA	TRBJ1-6	TRBV7-9	NA	TGTGCCAGCATGGTAGGGATCGGGACAACCTATAATTCACCCCTCCACTTT	CASMVGIGTTYNSPLHF
NA	TRBJ1-2	TRBV30	NA	TGTGCCTGGAGTGTAGGGGGTGGCTACACCTTC	CAWSVGGGYTF
TRBD1	TRBJ1-5	TRBV7-2	NA	TGTGCCAGCAGCCCGATGGACAGGGCTGGCAATCAGCCCCAGCATTTT	CASSPMDRAGNQPQHF
NA	TRBJ2-3	TRBV7-2	NA	TGTGCCAGCAGCTTGGTCCCGGGACTCACAGATACGCAGTATTTT	CASSLVPGLTDTQYF
NA	TRBJ2-3	TRBV4-2	NA	TGTGCCAGCAGCCAAGATCGATCGACTAGATCCACAGATACGCAGTATTTT	CASSQDRSTRSTDTQYF
TRBD1	TRBJ1-1	TRBV15	NA	TGTGCCACCAGCAGGGGGACAGGAGGAGACACTGAAGCTTTCTTT	CATSRGTGGDTEAFF
TRBD1	TRBJ2-2	TRBV5-1	NA	TGCGCCAGCTCCCCCCGAGAGGGGGCGGCCGGGGAGCTGTTTTTT	CASSPREGAAGELFF
NA	TRBJ1-4	TRBV7-9	NA	TGTGCCAGCAGCCCGAATACCCAGAATGAAAAACTGTTTTTT	CASSPNTQNEKLFF
TRBD1	TRBJ2-2	TRBV6-5	NA	TGTGCCAGCAGTCTCCGACAGGGGGGCACCGGGGAGCTGTTTTTT	CASSLRQGGTGELFF
TRBD1	TRBJ2-3	TRBV7-2	few	TGTGCCAGCAGCTTAGAGGACAGGGATCTGCACACAGATACGCAGTATTTT	CASSLEDRDLHTDTQYF
NA	TRBJ1-2	TRBV14	NA	TGTGCCAGCAGCCAAGTTAACGCCGCGGGAGGCTACACCTTC	CASSQVNAAGGYTF
TRBD2	TRBJ2-2	TRBV30	NA	TGTGCCTGGAGAGGACTAGCGGGAGTCACCGGGGAGCTGTTTTTT	CAWRGLAGVTGELFF
TRBD2	TRBJ2-1	TRBV7-7	NA	TGTGCTAGCAGCTCTAGACTAGCGGACTCCTACAATGAGCAGTTCTTC	CASSSRLADSYNEQFF
TRBD1	TRBJ1-2	TRBV5-5	NA	TGTGCCAGCAGCCAATCCGGACAGGACCACTATGGCTACACCTTC	CASSQSGQDHYGYTF
NA	TRBJ2-1	TRBV27	NA	TGTGCCAGCAGTTTATCCGGCGGGGGCCCATACAATGAGCAGTTCTTC	CASSLSGGGPYNEQFF
NA	TRBJ2-5	TRBV27	NA	TGTGCCAGCAGTTTACACCCCCGCAGGGCGACCCAGTACTTC	CASSLHPRRATQYF
TRBD1	TRBJ1-3	TRBV14	NA	TGTGCCAGCAGCCGGACAGGGTCTGGAAACACCATATATTTT	CASSRTGSGNTIYF
NA	TRBJ2-2	TRBV2	once	TGTGCCAGCAGTGAACAGGTGAACACCGGGGAGCTGTTTTTT	CASSEQVNTGELFF
TRBD1	TRBJ1-4	TRBV11-2	NA	TGTGCCAGCAGCCGAAGACAGGGAAAGACAACTAATGAAAAACTGTTTTTT	CASSRRQGKTTNEKLFF
TRBD2	TRBJ2-2	TRBV5-5	NA	TGTGCCAGCAGCTTCCAGACTAGCGGGGTATCGAGCACCGGGGAGCTGTTTTTT	CASSFQTSGVSSTGELFF
TRBD2	TRBJ2-5	TRBV18	NA	TGTGCCAGCTCATCCCTAAGCGGGCGGGAGACTCAGTACTTC	CASSSLSGRETQYF